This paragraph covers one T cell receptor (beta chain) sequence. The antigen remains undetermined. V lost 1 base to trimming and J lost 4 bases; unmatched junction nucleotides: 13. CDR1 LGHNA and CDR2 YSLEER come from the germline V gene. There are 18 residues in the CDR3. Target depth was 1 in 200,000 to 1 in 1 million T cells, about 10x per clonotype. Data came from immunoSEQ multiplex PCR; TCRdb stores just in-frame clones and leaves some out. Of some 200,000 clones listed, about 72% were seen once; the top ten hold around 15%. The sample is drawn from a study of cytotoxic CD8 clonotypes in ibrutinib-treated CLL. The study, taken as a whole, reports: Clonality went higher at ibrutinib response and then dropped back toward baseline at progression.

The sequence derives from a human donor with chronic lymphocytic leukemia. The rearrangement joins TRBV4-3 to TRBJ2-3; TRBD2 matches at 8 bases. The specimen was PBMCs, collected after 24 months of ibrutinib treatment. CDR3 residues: CASSQALRVAGPPDTQYF. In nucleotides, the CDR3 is TGCGCCAGCAGCCAAGCCCTGAGGGTAGCGGGGCCCCCAGATACGCAGTATTTT.